This entry lists 8 T cell receptor beta chains sequenced from one sample in a study of blood T cells in healthy people across ages. A sample-barcoded 5' primer and a J-beta primer mix were used in a second PCR of roughly 7 to 12 cycles. MiXCR, run by TCRdb on the 5' RACE reads, gives a single entry per CDR3 protein. The repertoire includes about 1.4 million distinct CDR3 sequences, 55% to 75% of them detected once, and about 6.3% sits in the top ten. Sequencing was performed on blood. The receptors were gathered from a man between 18 and 29 years old in good health.

This clonotype has more than one count but fewer than ten. The V call is TRBV12-3 or TRBV12-4, the J call TRBJ1-4; D is uncertain. CDR3 length: 16 amino acids. V was pared by 3 bases and J by 0 bases, with 11 bases between. The CDR3 sequence: CASSLGRPATNEKLFF. As DNA, the CDR3 is TGTGCCAGCAGTTTGGGTCGGCCCGCAACTAATGAAAAACTGTTTTTT.

Concerning this clonotype: Mismatch with germline at one junction end may stem from a read error. The chain has TRBV20-1 and TRBJ1-4, with TRBD1 identical over 8 bases. Per the germline V gene, CDR1 is DFQATT and CDR2 is SNEGSKA (reference sequence). The CDR3 spans 14 residues. The CDR3 reads CSALRTGINEKLFF. Here the CDR3 DNA reads TGCAGTGCCCTCCGGACAGGGATTAATGAAAAGCTGTTTTTT.

DNA of the CDR3: TGTGCCAGCCTGCTAGCGCCGGGCAATTCTAACTATGGCTACACCTTC. Protein product: CASLLAPGNSNYGYTF. The chain links TRBV2 to TRBJ1-2; D call uncertain. Germline values: CDR1 SNHLY, CDR2 FYNNEI. The length of the CDR3 is 16 residues. V dropped 8 bases and J dropped 0 bases, with 19 bases sitting between them.

This clonotype was counted a few times. The V call is TRBV6-1, the J call TRBJ1-5; 11 bases are shared with TRBD1. Germline CDR1 and CDR2: MNHNS and SASEGT. The CDR3 contains 18 residues. With V trimmed by 6 bases and J by 0 bases, 10 bases remained unmatched. The CDR3 reads CASRRTGGLWNSNQPQHF. CDR3 DNA: TGTGCCAGCAGGCGGACAGGGGGCTTGTGGAATAGCAATCAGCCCCAGCATTTT.

The CDR3 DNA follows: TGCGCCAGCAGCTCGGGACAGGGAGACTTCGAGCAGTACTTC. As protein: CASSSGQGDFEQYF. The rearrangement links TRBV4-1 to TRBJ2-7; TRBD1 matches at 9 bases. The CDR3 totals 14 residues. V gave up 5 bases and J gave up 6 bases; unmatched junction bases: 8. Germline CDR1 MGHRA, CDR2 YSYEKL.

This clonotype has just a few counts. The rearrangement joins TRBV6-2 or TRBV6-3 to TRBJ2-7; a possible D gene is TRBD1 (5 bases). Germline V CDR1 and CDR2: MNHEY, SVGEGT. The CDR3 contains 14 residues. Trimming took 2 bases from V and 3 from J, leaving 11 bases between them. The CDR3 sequence: CASSYGAGHYEQYF. The CDR3 nucleotides are TGTGCCAGCAGTTACGGGGCCGGGCACTACGAGCAGTACTTC.

The chain couples TRBV5-1 to TRBJ2-3; TRBD1 might be the D (5 bases). The V gene's germline CDR1 is SGHRS and CDR2 YFSETQ. Trimming stripped 3 bases from V and 0 bases from J, with 11 bases between. The CDR3 is 15 residues long. The CDR3 loop is CASSSRQRSTDTQYF. The CDR3 DNA reads as TGCGCCAGCAGCTCCCGACAGCGAAGCACAGATACGCAGTATTTT. Based on the CDR3 plus reference TRBV5-1 and TRBJ2-3, the full variable domain is KAGVTQTPRYLIKTRGQQVTLSCSPISGHRSVSWYQQTPGQGLQFLFEYFSETQRNKGNFPGRFSGRQFSNSRSEMNVSTLELGDSALYLCASSSRQRSTDTQYFGPGTRLTVL.

V gene TRBV2 combines with J gene TRBJ2-3, with 7 positions matching TRBD2. Germline CDR1 is SNHLY and CDR2 is FYNNEI. This CDR3 is built from 17 residues. With V trimmed by 6 bases and J by 2 bases, 14 bases remained unmatched. CDR3 sequence: CASSALPGGTLTDTQYF. CDR3 nucleotide sequence: TGTGCCAGCAGCGCCCTCCCGGGGGGAACCCTCACAGATACGCAGTATTTT.